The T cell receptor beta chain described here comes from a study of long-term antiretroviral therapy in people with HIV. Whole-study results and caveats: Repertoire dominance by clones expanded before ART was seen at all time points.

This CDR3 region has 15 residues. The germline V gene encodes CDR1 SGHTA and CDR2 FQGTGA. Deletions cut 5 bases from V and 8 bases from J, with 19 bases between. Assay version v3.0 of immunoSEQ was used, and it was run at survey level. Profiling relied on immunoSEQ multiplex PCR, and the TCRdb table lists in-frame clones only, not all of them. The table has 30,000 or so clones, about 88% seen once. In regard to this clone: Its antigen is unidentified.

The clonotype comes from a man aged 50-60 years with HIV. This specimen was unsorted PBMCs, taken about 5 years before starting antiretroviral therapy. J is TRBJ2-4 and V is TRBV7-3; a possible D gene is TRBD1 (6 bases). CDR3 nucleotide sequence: TGTGCCAGCAGCCGTAGTGGGACAAACGAATACATTCAGTACTTC. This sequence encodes CASSRSGTNEYIQYF.